The present T cell receptor beta chain was sequenced within a study of T cells after yellow fever vaccination. Study-wide points: Some clonotypes, a small share, were shared between CD4 and CD8 compartments. Researchers cautioned that FACS-sorted repertoires could harbor abundant clonotypes contaminating from the bulk population.

The CDR3 is 13 residues long. Trimming pared 4 bases from V and 8 bases from J, leaving 12 bases between. Per the germline V gene, CDR1 is LGHNA and CDR2 is YSLEER. One entry per CDR3 protein results from TCRdb running MiXCR on the 5' RACE reads. This sample has 300,000 to 350,000 distinct CDR3 sequences, with approximately 4% found just once. This clonotype was observed a few times. Its specificity is unknown. The rearrangement links TRBV4-3 to TRBJ2-1; maybe TRBD1 (6 bases). The TCR sequence derives from a man aged 18 to 30 who received the YFV17D yellow fever vaccine. The material sequenced was PBMCs, taken 15 days after the yellow fever booster vaccination. The DNA of the CDR3 is TGCGCCAGCAGCCGCGGACAGCTCGATGAGCAGTTCTTC. Translating it yields CASSRGQLDEQFF.